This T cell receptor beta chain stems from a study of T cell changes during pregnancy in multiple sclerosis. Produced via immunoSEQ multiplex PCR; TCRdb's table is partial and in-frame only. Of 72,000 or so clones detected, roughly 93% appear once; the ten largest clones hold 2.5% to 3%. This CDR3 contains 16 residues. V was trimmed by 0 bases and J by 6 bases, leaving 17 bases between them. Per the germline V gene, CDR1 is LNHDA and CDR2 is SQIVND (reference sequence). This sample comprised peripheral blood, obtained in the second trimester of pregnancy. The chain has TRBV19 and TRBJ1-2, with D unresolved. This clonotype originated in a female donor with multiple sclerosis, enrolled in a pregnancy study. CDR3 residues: CASSIDGGGARDGYTF. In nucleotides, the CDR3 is TGTGCCAGTAGTATAGATGGAGGAGGCGCACGGGATGGCTACACCTTC.